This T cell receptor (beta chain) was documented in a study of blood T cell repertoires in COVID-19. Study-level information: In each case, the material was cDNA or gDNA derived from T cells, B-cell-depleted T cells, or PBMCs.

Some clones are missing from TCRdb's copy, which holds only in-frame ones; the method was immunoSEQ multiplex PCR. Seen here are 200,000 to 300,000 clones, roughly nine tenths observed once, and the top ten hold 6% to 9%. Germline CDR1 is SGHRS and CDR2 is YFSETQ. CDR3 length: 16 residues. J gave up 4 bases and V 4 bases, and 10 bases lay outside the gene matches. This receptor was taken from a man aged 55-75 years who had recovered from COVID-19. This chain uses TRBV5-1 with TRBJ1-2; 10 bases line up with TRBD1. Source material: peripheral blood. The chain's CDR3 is CASSPGTGDVGYGYTF. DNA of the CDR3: TGCGCCAGCAGCCCTGGGACAGGGGACGTGGGCTATGGCTACACCTTC.